Listed below are T cell receptor beta chains from one sample, sequenced in a study of beta chain features in type 1 diabetes. Method: immunoSEQ multiplex PCR; TCRdb's copy keeps in-frame clones and lacks some. The repertoire holds 900,000 or so clones, with roughly 15% as singletons. What was sequenced was naive CD4+ T cells from blood. The receptors come from a woman aged 18-29 years in good health. CDR3s include the opening cysteine and the closing phenylalanine or tryptophan. Each record gives: clone size, J gene, V gene, D gene, CDR3 protein, CDR3 DNA. The D gene is left open where the match is weak. Clone size, where shown, is once, few, many, or a class for clones that have expanded.

clone_size: few; j_call: TRBJ2-7; v_call: TRBV28; d_call: TRBD1; cdr3_aa: CASSRGGARREQYF; cdr3_nt: TGTGCCAGCAGTAGAGGGGGCGCAAGGCGCGAGCAGTACTTC
clone_size: .; j_call: TRBJ2-1; v_call: TRBV21-1; d_call: .; cdr3_aa: CASSKGRLRQGNEQFF; cdr3_nt: TGTGCCAGCAGCAAAGGAAGGCTACGCCAGGGGAATGAGCAGTTCTTC
clone_size: .; j_call: TRBJ1-2; v_call: TRBV6-6; d_call: .; cdr3_aa: CASSYSVSGNYGYTF; cdr3_nt: TGTGCCAGCAGTTACTCGGTCTCGGGTAACTATGGCTACACCTTC
clone_size: few; j_call: TRBJ2-3; v_call: TRBV4-2; d_call: .; cdr3_aa: CASSHLQGYSDTQYF; cdr3_nt: TGTGCCAGCAGCCACCTACAGGGTTATTCAGATACGCAGTATTTT
clone_size: few; j_call: TRBJ2-1; v_call: TRBV10-2; d_call: TRBD2; cdr3_aa: CASKAGLANNEQFF; cdr3_nt: TGCGCCAGCAAGGCGGGACTAGCGAACAATGAGCAGTTCTTC
clone_size: once; j_call: TRBJ2-5; v_call: TRBV7-8; d_call: .; cdr3_aa: CASRNRAVTETQYF; cdr3_nt: TGTGCCAGCAGAAACAGGGCTGTGACGGAGACCCAGTACTTC
clone_size: many; j_call: TRBJ1-3; v_call: TRBV7-9; d_call: .; cdr3_aa: CASSMNTIYF; cdr3_nt: TGTGCCAGCAGTATGAACACCATATATTTT
clone_size: .; j_call: TRBJ2-3; v_call: TRBV7-3; d_call: .; cdr3_aa: CASSSRTGSADTQYF; cdr3_nt: TGTGCCAGCAGCTCAAGGACGGGATCCGCAGATACGCAGTATTTT
clone_size: few; j_call: TRBJ2-5; v_call: TRBV7-2; d_call: .; cdr3_aa: CASSLFDRETQYF; cdr3_nt: TGTGCCAGCAGCTTATTCGACCGGGAGACCCAGTACTTC
clone_size: few; j_call: TRBJ2-2; v_call: TRBV7-9; d_call: TRBD1; cdr3_aa: CASSWTGFGGELFF; cdr3_nt: TGTGCCAGCAGCTGGACAGGGTTTGGCGGGGAGCTGTTTTTT
clone_size: .; j_call: TRBJ2-5; v_call: TRBV5-4; d_call: TRBD2; cdr3_aa: CASSPLAGGGETQYF; cdr3_nt: TGTGCCAGCAGCCCACTAGCGGGAGGGGGTGAGACCCAGTACTTC
clone_size: .; j_call: TRBJ2-3; v_call: TRBV7-2; d_call: .; cdr3_aa: CASSLFSDTQYF; cdr3_nt: TGTGCCAGCAGCTTATTTTCAGATACGCAGTATTTT
clone_size: few; j_call: TRBJ2-5; v_call: TRBV18; d_call: TRBD2; cdr3_aa: CASSPRSSGSGETQYF; cdr3_nt: TGTGCCAGCTCACCACGGTCTAGCGGGAGCGGGGAGACCCAGTACTTC
clone_size: few; j_call: TRBJ2-5; v_call: TRBV5-1; d_call: TRBD2; cdr3_aa: CASSPPGLAGAGRETQYF; cdr3_nt: TGCGCCAGCAGCCCGCCTGGGCTAGCGGGAGCTGGAAGAGAGACCCAGTACTTC
clone_size: few; j_call: TRBJ2-7; v_call: TRBV6-5; d_call: TRBD2; cdr3_aa: CASSYGRGVVSEQYF; cdr3_nt: TGTGCCAGCAGTTACGGCCGGGGGGTCGTTAGCGAGCAGTACTTC
clone_size: .; j_call: TRBJ2-7; v_call: TRBV29-1; d_call: TRBD2; cdr3_aa: CSVRGLGSYEQYF; cdr3_nt: TGCAGCGTTAGGGGACTAGGCTCCTACGAGCAGTACTTC
clone_size: .; j_call: TRBJ2-2; v_call: TRBV18; d_call: .; cdr3_aa: CASDKVTGELFF; cdr3_nt: TGTGCCAGTGATAAGGTCACCGGGGAGCTGTTTTTT
clone_size: .; j_call: TRBJ2-3; v_call: TRBV2; d_call: .; cdr3_aa: CASRIDRHTDTQYF; cdr3_nt: TGTGCCAGCAGGATAGACCGTCACACAGATACGCAGTATTTT
clone_size: .; j_call: TRBJ2-1; v_call: TRBV20-1; d_call: .; cdr3_aa: CSPAEWNEQFF; cdr3_nt: TGCAGTCCAGCGGAGTGGAATGAGCAGTTCTTC
clone_size: .; j_call: TRBJ2-3; v_call: TRBV2; d_call: TRBD2; cdr3_aa: CASSWGGLAGTDTQYF; cdr3_nt: TGTGCCAGCAGTTGGGGGGGACTAGCGGGCACAGATACGCAGTATTTT
clone_size: few; j_call: TRBJ1-5; v_call: TRBV28; d_call: TRBD1; cdr3_aa: CASSSGTGGNQPQHF; cdr3_nt: TGTGCCAGCAGTTCCGGGACAGGGGGCAATCAGCCCCAGCATTTT
clone_size: .; j_call: TRBJ1-5; v_call: TRBV11-2; d_call: TRBD1; cdr3_aa: CASSLRARGRKCSNQPQHF; cdr3_nt: TGTGCCAGCAGCTTACGGGCCAGGGGGCGCAAGTGTAGCAATCAGCCCCAGCATTTT
clone_size: few; j_call: TRBJ2-5; v_call: TRBV4-3; d_call: TRBD1; cdr3_aa: CASSRAGQGGETQYF; cdr3_nt: TGCGCCAGCAGCCGGGCGGGACAGGGGGGAGAGACCCAGTACTTC
clone_size: .; j_call: TRBJ1-5; v_call: TRBV7-2; d_call: TRBD1; cdr3_aa: CASSFVWTGDQPQHF; cdr3_nt: TGTGCCAGCAGCTTCGTCTGGACAGGAGATCAGCCCCAGCATTTT
clone_size: few; j_call: TRBJ1-4; v_call: TRBV27; d_call: .; cdr3_aa: CASSLYAGLNEKLFF; cdr3_nt: TGTGCCAGCAGTTTATATGCGGGACTGAATGAAAAACTGTTTTTT
clone_size: .; j_call: TRBJ2-1; v_call: TRBV11-2; d_call: TRBD2; cdr3_aa: CASSPGTRSSYNEQFF; cdr3_nt: TGTGCCAGCAGCCCCGGGACTAGGAGCTCCTACAATGAGCAGTTCTTC
clone_size: .; j_call: TRBJ1-2; v_call: TRBV7-2; d_call: .; cdr3_aa: CASSIRTANYGYTF; cdr3_nt: TGTGCCAGCAGTATCCGGACGGCTAACTATGGCTACACCTTC
clone_size: few; j_call: TRBJ2-7; v_call: TRBV6-6; d_call: TRBD1; cdr3_aa: CASSTQGRQSEYF; cdr3_nt: TGTGCCAGCAGTACACAGGGGAGACAATCGGAGTACTTC
clone_size: .; j_call: TRBJ1-4; v_call: TRBV2; d_call: TRBD1; cdr3_aa: CASSVPGQGTNEKLFF; cdr3_nt: TGTGCCAGCAGCGTCCCGGGACAGGGAACTAATGAAAAACTGTTTTTT
clone_size: .; j_call: TRBJ2-5; v_call: TRBV7-9; d_call: TRBD2; cdr3_aa: CASSLGLAGVGETQYF; cdr3_nt: TGTGCCAGCAGCTTAGGACTAGCGGGAGTCGGTGAGACCCAGTACTTC
clone_size: .; j_call: TRBJ2-1; v_call: TRBV9; d_call: .; cdr3_aa: CASSYTLGPPGNEQFF; cdr3_nt: TGTGCCAGCAGCTATACCCTAGGCCCCCCGGGCAATGAGCAGTTCTTC
clone_size: .; j_call: TRBJ2-7; v_call: TRBV15; d_call: .; cdr3_aa: CATSLGANSYEQYF; cdr3_nt: TGTGCCACCAGCCTGGGCGCGAATTCCTACGAGCAGTACTTC
clone_size: .; j_call: TRBJ2-5; v_call: TRBV7-6; d_call: .; cdr3_aa: CASSPGTSHFGETQYF; cdr3_nt: TGTGCCAGCAGCCCCGGTACTTCCCACTTTGGAGAGACCCAGTACTTC
clone_size: .; j_call: TRBJ2-5; v_call: TRBV5-4; d_call: TRBD2; cdr3_aa: CASSFSGRELGETQYF; cdr3_nt: TGTGCCAGCAGCTTTTCCGGGAGGGAACTCGGAGAGACCCAGTACTTC
clone_size: many; j_call: TRBJ2-3; v_call: TRBV5-4; d_call: .; cdr3_aa: CASRPSRTDTQYF; cdr3_nt: TGTGCCAGCAGGCCCTCCCGCACAGATACGCAGTATTTT
clone_size: .; j_call: TRBJ2-7; v_call: TRBV29-1; d_call: TRBD1; cdr3_aa: CSVGTGGEQYF; cdr3_nt: TGCAGCGTAGGGACAGGGGGCGAGCAGTACTTC
clone_size: few; j_call: TRBJ2-3; v_call: TRBV20-1; d_call: .; cdr3_aa: CSASDTDTQYF; cdr3_nt: TGCAGTGCGAGCGATACAGATACGCAGTATTTT
clone_size: .; j_call: TRBJ1-2; v_call: TRBV18; d_call: .; cdr3_aa: CASHPPETGAYGYTF; cdr3_nt: TGTGCCAGCCACCCCCCGGAGACAGGAGCCTATGGCTACACCTTC
clone_size: .; j_call: TRBJ1-2; v_call: TRBV6-5; d_call: .; cdr3_aa: CASSLGASRGGYTF; cdr3_nt: TGTGCCAGCAGTTTGGGCGCGTCCCGGGGTGGCTACACCTTC
clone_size: few; j_call: TRBJ1-1; v_call: TRBV7-9; d_call: .; cdr3_aa: CASSLGGWNTEAFF; cdr3_nt: TGTGCCAGCAGCTTAGGAGGTTGGAACACTGAAGCTTTCTTT
clone_size: .; j_call: TRBJ1-5; v_call: TRBV15; d_call: .; cdr3_aa: CATSRDLTVANQPQHF; cdr3_nt: TGTGCCACCAGCAGAGATCTAACGGTCGCAAATCAGCCCCAGCATTTT
clone_size: few; j_call: TRBJ1-2; v_call: TRBV10-3; d_call: .; cdr3_aa: CAMRDIGDSFGYTF; cdr3_nt: TGTGCCATGCGGGACATCGGGGATTCCTTTGGCTACACCTTC
clone_size: few; j_call: TRBJ2-3; v_call: TRBV7-9; d_call: .; cdr3_aa: CASSLAMGASRDTQYF; cdr3_nt: TGTGCCAGCAGCTTGGCGATGGGGGCCTCAAGGGATACGCAGTATTTT
clone_size: .; j_call: TRBJ2-7; v_call: TRBV23-1; d_call: TRBD1; cdr3_aa: CASPFGRDRGKEQYF; cdr3_nt: TGCGCCAGCCCCTTTGGTAGGGACAGGGGGAAAGAGCAGTACTTC
clone_size: .; j_call: TRBJ1-5; v_call: TRBV10-3; d_call: .; cdr3_aa: CATSPQGPQPQHF; cdr3_nt: TGTGCCACGAGCCCACAGGGACCTCAGCCCCAGCATTTT
clone_size: .; j_call: TRBJ2-2; v_call: TRBV20-1; d_call: .; cdr3_aa: CSARETGELFF; cdr3_nt: TGCAGTGCTAGAGAAACCGGGGAGCTGTTTTTT
clone_size: few; j_call: TRBJ2-1; v_call: TRBV6-5; d_call: .; cdr3_aa: CASSYSGTRASREQFF; cdr3_nt: TGTGCCAGCAGTTACTCCGGCACACGGGCTTCACGTGAGCAGTTCTTC
clone_size: .; j_call: TRBJ2-7; v_call: TRBV9; d_call: .; cdr3_aa: CASSVGSARSYEQYF; cdr3_nt: TGTGCCAGCAGCGTAGGAAGCGCACGCTCCTACGAGCAGTACTTC
clone_size: .; j_call: TRBJ2-3; v_call: TRBV9; d_call: .; cdr3_aa: CASSVAMATDTQYF; cdr3_nt: TGTGCCAGCAGCGTGGCCATGGCGACAGATACGCAGTATTTT
clone_size: few; j_call: TRBJ1-2; v_call: TRBV6-6; d_call: TRBD1; cdr3_aa: CASSKQGLANYGYTF; cdr3_nt: TGTGCCAGCAGTAAACAGGGGCTTGCTAACTATGGCTACACCTTC
clone_size: .; j_call: TRBJ1-2; v_call: TRBV28; d_call: .; cdr3_aa: CASSFPPLTYGYTF; cdr3_nt: TGTGCCAGCAGCTTTCCCCCACTGACCTATGGCTACACCTTC
clone_size: .; j_call: TRBJ1-1; v_call: TRBV14; d_call: TRBD1; cdr3_aa: CASSQAWTGDLNTEAFF; cdr3_nt: TGTGCCAGCAGCCAAGCCTGGACAGGGGATCTGAACACTGAAGCTTTCTTT